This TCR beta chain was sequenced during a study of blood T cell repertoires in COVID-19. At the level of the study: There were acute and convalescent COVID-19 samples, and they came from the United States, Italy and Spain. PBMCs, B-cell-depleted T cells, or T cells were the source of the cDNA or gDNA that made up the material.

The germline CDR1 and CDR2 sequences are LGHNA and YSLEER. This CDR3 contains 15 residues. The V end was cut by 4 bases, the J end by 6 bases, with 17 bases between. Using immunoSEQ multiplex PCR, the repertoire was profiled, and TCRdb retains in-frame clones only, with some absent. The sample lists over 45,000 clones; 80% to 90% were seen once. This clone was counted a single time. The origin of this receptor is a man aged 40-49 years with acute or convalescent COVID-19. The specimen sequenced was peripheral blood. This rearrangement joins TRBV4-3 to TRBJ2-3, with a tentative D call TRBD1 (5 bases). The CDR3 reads CASSPQFAAGDTQYF. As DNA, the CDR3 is TGCGCCAGCAGCCCCCAATTTGCGGCAGGGGATACGCAGTATTTT.